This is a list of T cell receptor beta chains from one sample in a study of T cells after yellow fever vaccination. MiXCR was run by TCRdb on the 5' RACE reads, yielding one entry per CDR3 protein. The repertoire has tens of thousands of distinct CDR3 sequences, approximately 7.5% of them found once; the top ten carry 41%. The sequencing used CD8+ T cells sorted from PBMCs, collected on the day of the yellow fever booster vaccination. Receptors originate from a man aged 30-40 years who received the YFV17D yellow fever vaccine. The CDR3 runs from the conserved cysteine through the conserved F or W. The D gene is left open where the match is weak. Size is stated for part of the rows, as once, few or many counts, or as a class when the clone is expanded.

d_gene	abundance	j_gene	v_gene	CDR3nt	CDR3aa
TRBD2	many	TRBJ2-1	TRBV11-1	TGTGCCAGCAGCTTATCACTAGCGGGAGATTCCCCCTACAATGAGCAGTTCTTC	CASSLSLAGDSPYNEQFF
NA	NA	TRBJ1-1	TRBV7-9	TGTGCCGGAGAGAACACTGAAGCTTTCTTT	CAGENTEAFF
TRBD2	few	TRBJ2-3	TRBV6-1	TGTGCCAGCACTGCGGGAGGCGGATCAGATACGCAGTATTTT	CASTAGGGSDTQYF
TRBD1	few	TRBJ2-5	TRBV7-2	TGTGCCAGCAGCTTAGCCAGGGGGCAGGAGACCCAGTACTTC	CASSLARGQETQYF
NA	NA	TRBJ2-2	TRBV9	TGTGCCAGCAGCGTAGCCAGAATCACCGGGGAGCTGTTTTTT	CASSVARITGELFF
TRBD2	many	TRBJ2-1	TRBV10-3	TGTGCCATCAGTGAGTTCGGGGTAGCGGGGTCCAATGAGCAGTTCTTC	CAISEFGVAGSNEQFF
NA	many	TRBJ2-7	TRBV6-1	TGTGCCAGCAGCCCAGGACAAAGCTGGGGGGAGCAGTACTTC	CASSPGQSWGEQYF
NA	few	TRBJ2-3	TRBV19	TGTGCCAGTAGTATAATTATAGGCACTACGGATACGCAGTATTTT	CASSIIIGTTDTQYF
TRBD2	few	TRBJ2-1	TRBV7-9	TGTGCCAGCAGCTTAGCCCACATGAGCGGGAGGGATGAGCAGTTCTTC	CASSLAHMSGRDEQFF
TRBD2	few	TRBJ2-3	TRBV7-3	TGTGCCAGCAGCTTGGGGGGGAGTCCCACAGATACGCAGTATTTT	CASSLGGSPTDTQYF
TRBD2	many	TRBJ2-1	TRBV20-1	TGCAGTGCTGAACGACTAGCGGGGGGGTACAATGAGCAGTTCTTC	CSAERLAGGYNEQFF
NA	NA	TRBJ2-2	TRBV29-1	TGCACCGTTCGGGTGGGGGCCGGGGAGCTGTTTTTT	CTVRVGAGELFF
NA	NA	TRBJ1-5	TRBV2	TGTGCCAGCAGTGGTTTAACGGGGAGCAATCAGCCCCAGCATTTT	CASSGLTGSNQPQHF
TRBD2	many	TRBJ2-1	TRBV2	TGTGCCAGCAGCCTAACGGGACTAGCGGACTACAATGAGCAGTTCTTC	CASSLTGLADYNEQFF
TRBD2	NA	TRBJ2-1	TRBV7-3	TGTGCCAGCAGGGGCGGGACTAGCGAGAACAATGAGCAGTTCTTC	CASRGGTSENNEQFF
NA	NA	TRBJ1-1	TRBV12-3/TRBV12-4	TGTGCCAGCAGTCTTTTTATAGACACTGAAGCTTTCTTT	CASSLFIDTEAFF
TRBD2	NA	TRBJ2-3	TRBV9	TGTGCCAGCAGCGCCCGAGGACTAGTGGCAGATACGCAGTATTTT	CASSARGLVADTQYF
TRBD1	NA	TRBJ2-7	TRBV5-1	TGCGCCAGCAGCCAACTACAGGGGACCTACGAGCAGTACTTC	CASSQLQGTYEQYF
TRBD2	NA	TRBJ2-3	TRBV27	TGTGCCAGCCGGATCTGGGGGGGTGTGACAGATACGCAGTATTTT	CASRIWGGVTDTQYF
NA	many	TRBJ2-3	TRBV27	TGTGCCAGCAGTTTCACATCTGGCACAGATACGCAGTATTTT	CASSFTSGTDTQYF
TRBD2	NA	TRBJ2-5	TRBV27	TGTGCCAGCAGTTCGCCCCTAGCGGGAGGGCCGGAGACCCAGTACTTC	CASSSPLAGGPETQYF
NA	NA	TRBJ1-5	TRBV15	TGTGCCACCAGCAGAGCTTTCAGGGTGGACAATCAGCCCCAGCATTTT	CATSRAFRVDNQPQHF
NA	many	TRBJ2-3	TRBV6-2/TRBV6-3	TGTGCCAGCAGGGGCGATACGCAGTATTTT	CASRGDTQYF
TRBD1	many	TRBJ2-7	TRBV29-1	TGCAGCGCGTGGGGGACAGGGGATTACGAGCAGTACTTC	CSAWGTGDYEQYF
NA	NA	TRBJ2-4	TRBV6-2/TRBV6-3	TGTGCCAGCGAGGGACAATGGGACATTCAGTACTTC	CASEGQWDIQYF
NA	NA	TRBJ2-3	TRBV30	TGTGCCTGGAGTGAGAGCGGGAGCACAGATACGCAGTATTTT	CAWSESGSTDTQYF
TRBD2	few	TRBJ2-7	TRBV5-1	TGCGCCAGCAGCTTGGCCCGAGGGACTATCGGCTACGAGCAGTACTTC	CASSLARGTIGYEQYF